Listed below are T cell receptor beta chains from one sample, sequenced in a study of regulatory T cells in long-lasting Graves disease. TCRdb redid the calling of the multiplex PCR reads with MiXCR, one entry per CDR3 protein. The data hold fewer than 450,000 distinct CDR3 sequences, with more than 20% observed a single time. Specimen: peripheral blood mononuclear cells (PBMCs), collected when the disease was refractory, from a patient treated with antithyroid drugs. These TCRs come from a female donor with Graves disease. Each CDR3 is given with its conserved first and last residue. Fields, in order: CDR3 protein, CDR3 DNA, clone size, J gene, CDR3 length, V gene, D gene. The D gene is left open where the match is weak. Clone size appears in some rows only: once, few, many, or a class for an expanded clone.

CASSLVRERGETQYF	TGTGCCAGCAGCTTAGTACGGGAGAGGGGGGAGACCCAGTACTTC	few	TRBJ2-5	15	TRBV7-2	.
CASSLVGATSGGYEQYF	TGTGCCAGCAGCTTAGTAGGTGCGACTAGCGGGGGTTACGAGCAGTACTTC	many	TRBJ2-7	17	TRBV7-2	TRBD2
CAWSRANNEQFF	TGTGCCTGGAGCCGGGCCAACAATGAGCAGTTCTTC	.	TRBJ2-1	12	TRBV30	.
CASSVTANEAFF	TGTGCCAGCAGTGTTACCGCTAATGAAGCTTTCTTT	few	TRBJ1-1	12	TRBV25-1	.
CASSYYPQSPTEAFF	TGTGCCAGCAGTTACTACCCGCAGTCCCCGACTGAAGCTTTCTTT	few	TRBJ1-1	15	TRBV6-5	.
CSARDPGTGMNTEAFF	TGCAGTGCTAGAGATCCGGGGACAGGAATGAACACTGAAGCTTTCTTT	few	TRBJ1-1	16	TRBV20-1	TRBD1
CASSYVTGRSNSPLHF	TGTGCCAGCAGTTACGTGACAGGGAGGTCGAATTCACCCCTCCACTTT	many	TRBJ1-6	16	TRBV28	TRBD1
CASSSGTSGSRYEQYF	TGTGCCAGCAGTTCCGGGACTAGCGGGAGTCGCTACGAGCAGTACTTC	many	TRBJ2-7	16	TRBV12-3/TRBV12-4	TRBD2
CASSQSAEAFF	TGTGCCAGCAGCCAATCCGCTGAAGCTTTCTTT	few	TRBJ1-1	11	TRBV25-1	.
CASSQDLGGPFPQAGHTF	TGCGCCAGCAGCCAAGATCTAGGGGGGCCATTCCCCCAGGCCGGTCACACCTTC	.	TRBJ1-2	18	TRBV4-3	.
CASSHRDRGNEQFF	TGTGCCAGCAGCCACCGGGACAGGGGGAATGAGCAGTTCTTC	.	TRBJ2-1	14	TRBV3-1	TRBD1
CASRTGLHTIYF	TGTGCCAGCCGGACAGGGCTCCACACCATATATTTT	.	TRBJ1-3	12	TRBV28	TRBD1
CASSPVPLNEKLFF	TGTGCCAGCAGCCCCGTTCCCCTTAATGAAAAACTGTTTTTT	many	TRBJ1-4	14	TRBV7-2	.
CASSSQGAGSGELFF	TGTGCCAGCAGCTCGCAGGGGGCAGGGTCCGGGGAGCTGTTTTTT	.	TRBJ2-2	15	TRBV7-2	TRBD1
CASSSREGGDNSPLHF	TGTGCCAGCAGTTCCCGGGAGGGGGGAGATAATTCACCCCTCCACTTT	few	TRBJ1-6	16	TRBV6-5	.
CASSRGLNTEAFF	TGTGCCAGCAGTCGAGGATTGAACACTGAAGCTTTCTTT	many	TRBJ1-1	13	TRBV6-1	.
CASGLVPKAGGGLNEQFF	TGTGCTAGTGGTTTGGTACCCAAAGCGGGAGGGGGCCTCAATGAGCAGTTCTTC	.	TRBJ2-1	18	TRBV12-5	TRBD2
CASSSTSLGEQFF	TGTGCCAGCAGTTCGACTAGCCTGGGTGAGCAGTTCTTC	.	TRBJ2-1	13	TRBV28	TRBD2
CASRTGEQETQYF	TGTGCCAGCAGAACAGGGGAACAAGAGACCCAGTACTTC	many	TRBJ2-5	13	TRBV2	TRBD1
CASSYSSMRGIHEQYF	TGTGCCAGCAGTTACTCGTCTATGAGAGGGATCCACGAGCAGTACTTC	few	TRBJ2-7	16	TRBV6-6	.
CASSLGGRSNSPLHF	TGCGCCAGCAGCTTGGGTGGCAGGAGTAATTCACCCCTCCACTTT	.	TRBJ1-6	15	TRBV5-1	.
CASSLDSSRAEAFF	TGTGCCAGCAGTTTGGACAGCTCTAGGGCTGAAGCTTTCTTT	many	TRBJ1-1	14	TRBV6-5	.
CAWMGIGNTEAFF	TGTGCCTGGATGGGGATAGGGAACACTGAAGCTTTCTTT	many	TRBJ1-1	13	TRBV30	.
CASSLVTGGPGGKNIQYF	TGTGCCAGCAGTTTAGTGACAGGGGGGCCCGGGGGCAAAAACATTCAGTACTTC	many	TRBJ2-4	18	TRBV12-3/TRBV12-4	TRBD1